This T cell receptor (beta chain) was captured by sequencing in a study of liver allograft versus peripheral blood T cells. As for the study in general: The authors compared T cell receptor repertoires in transplanted livers with recipients' peripheral blood repertoires. Study-wide points: According to reports, the T cell receptor repertoires inside liver allografts differed from those in peripheral blood.

J was trimmed by 4 bases and V by 0 bases; bases with no gene match: 2. This CDR3 region has 16 residues. Germline CDR1 is ENHRY and CDR2 is SYGVKD. This clonotype was seen ten or more times. Antigen specificity is unknown. TCRdb analysed the reads with MiXCR anew, one entry per CDR3 protein. There are about 12,000 distinct CDR3 sequences in the sample; approximately 30% occur only once, and less than 2.5% lies in the top ten. J is TRBJ1-5 and V is TRBV10-3, with 11 bases fitting TRBD1. The source is a human patient who had a liver transplant. Some of the T cells might come from the graft donor. CDR3 nucleotide sequence: TGTGCCATCAGTGAGTCGAGGGACAGGGGGAATCAGCCCCAGCATTTT. Its protein product is CAISESRDRGNQPQHF.